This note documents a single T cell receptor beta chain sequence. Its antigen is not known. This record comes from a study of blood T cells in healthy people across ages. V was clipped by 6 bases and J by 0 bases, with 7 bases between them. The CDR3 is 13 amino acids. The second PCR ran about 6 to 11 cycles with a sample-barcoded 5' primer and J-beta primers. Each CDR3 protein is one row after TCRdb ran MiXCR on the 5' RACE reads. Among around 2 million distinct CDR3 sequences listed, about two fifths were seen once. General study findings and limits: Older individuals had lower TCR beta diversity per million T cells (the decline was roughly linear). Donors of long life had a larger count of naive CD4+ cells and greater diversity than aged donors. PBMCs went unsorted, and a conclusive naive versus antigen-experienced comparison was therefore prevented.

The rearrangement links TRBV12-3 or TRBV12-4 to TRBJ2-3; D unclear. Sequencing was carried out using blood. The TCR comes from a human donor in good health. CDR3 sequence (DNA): TGTGCCAGCAGCGATGACAGCACAGATACGCAGTATTTT. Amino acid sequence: CASSDDSTDTQYF.